The clone carrying this T cell receptor (beta chain) came up many times. Its antigen is undetermined. Original methodology: Across samples, TCR counts had a median of about 100,000 and ranged from roughly 20,000 to 690,600. Each CDR3 protein is one row after TCRdb ran MiXCR on the RACE reads. TCRdb's processing, not the study's, gives the V and J calls here. Here the sample spans fewer than 45,000 distinct CDR3 sequences, 3% to 4.5% being singletons. The sample originates from a study of human T cells and chemical hapten exposure. Turning to the study itself: An area of 2 cm by 2 cm on upper inner arm skin received 2% DPC for sensitization. Study-wide points: Among TCRs, those above 1 in 1000 frequency were unaffected by DPC sensitization.

Germline V lookup: CDR1 MDHEN, CDR2 SYDVKM. CDR3 length: 18 amino acids. Trimming cost V 3 bases and J 1 base, with 19 bases left between them. Time point reported: patch test 1, 2 weeks after DPC sensitization. Treatment indicated: therapeutic diphenylcyclopropenone sensitization with weekly scalp DPC. Whole blood that had not been fractionated was the source of extracted total RNA. Investigators collected blood before applying each patch test. The V call is TRBV28, the J call TRBJ1-3; tentatively, D is TRBD1 (5 bases). The input for sequencing was whole blood, taken in connection with sensitization to the hapten diphenylcyclopropenone (DPC). The TCR was taken from a man aged 50-60 years with alopecia areata. Some clones in this sample may be carry-over from other donors' samples. This CDR3 is CASSLWDGRAKSGNTIYF. As DNA, the CDR3 is TGTGCCAGCAGTTTGTGGGATGGCAGGGCCAAATCTGGAAACACCATATATTTT.